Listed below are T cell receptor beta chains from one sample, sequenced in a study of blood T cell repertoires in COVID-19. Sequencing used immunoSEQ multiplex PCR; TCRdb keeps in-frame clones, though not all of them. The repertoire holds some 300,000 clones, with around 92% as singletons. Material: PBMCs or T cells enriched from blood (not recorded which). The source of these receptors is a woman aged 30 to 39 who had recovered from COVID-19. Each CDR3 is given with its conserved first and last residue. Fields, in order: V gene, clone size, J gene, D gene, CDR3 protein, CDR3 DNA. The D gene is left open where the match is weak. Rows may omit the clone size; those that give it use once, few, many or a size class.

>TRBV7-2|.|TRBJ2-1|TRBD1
CASTIPGQGRGNEQFF
TGTGCCAGCACTATACCGGGACAGGGAAGAGGCAATGAGCAGTTCTTC
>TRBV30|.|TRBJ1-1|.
CAWSVHTGRAFF
TGTGCCTGGAGTGTCCACACAGGGAGAGCTTTCTTT
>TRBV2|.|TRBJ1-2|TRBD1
CASLTIQGPNYGYTF
TGTGCCAGCCTTACGATACAGGGGCCGAACTATGGCTACACCTTC
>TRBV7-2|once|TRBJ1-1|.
CASSLVAANTEAFF
TGTGCCAGCAGCTTAGTGGCGGCGAACACTGAAGCTTTCTTT
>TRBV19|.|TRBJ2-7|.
CASSISWGDSYEQYF
TGTGCCAGTAGTATCTCGTGGGGGGATTCCTACGAGCAGTACTTC
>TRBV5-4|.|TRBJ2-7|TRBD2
CASSLGLAGTDYEQYF
TGTGCCAGCAGCTTGGGGCTAGCGGGAACTGACTACGAGCAGTACTTC
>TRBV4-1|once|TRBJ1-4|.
CASSQGWRGLDEKLFF
TGCGCCAGCAGCCAAGGATGGAGGGGTTTAGATGAAAAACTGTTTTTT
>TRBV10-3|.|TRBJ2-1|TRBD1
CAISDTDRGGHNEQFF
TGTGCCATCAGTGACACCGACAGGGGCGGCCACAATGAGCAGTTCTTC
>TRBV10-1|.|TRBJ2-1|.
CASSERQVGINEQFF
TGCGCCAGCAGTGAAAGACAGGTAGGAATCAATGAGCAGTTCTTC
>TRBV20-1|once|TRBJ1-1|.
CSANKNTEAFF
TGCAGTGCTAACAAGAACACTGAAGCTTTCTTT
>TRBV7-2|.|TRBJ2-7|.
CASSLGARGEQYF
TGTGCCAGCAGCTTAGGGGCCCGGGGCGAGCAGTACTTC
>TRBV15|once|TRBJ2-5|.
CATSRDRGVQTQYF
TGTGCCACCAGCAGAGACAGGGGAGTACAGACCCAGTACTTC
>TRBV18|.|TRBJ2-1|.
CASSSVSAASYNEQFF
TGTGCCAGCTCATCCGTAAGTGCTGCGTCCTACAATGAGCAGTTCTTC
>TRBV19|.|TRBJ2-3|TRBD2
CASSFMRGNTDTQYF
TGTGCCAGTAGTTTTATGCGGGGGAACACAGATACGCAGTATTTT
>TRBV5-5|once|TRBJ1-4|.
CASSLAQNYPTPHEKLFF
TGTGCCAGCAGCTTGGCCCAAAACTACCCTACCCCACATGAAAAACTGTTTTTT
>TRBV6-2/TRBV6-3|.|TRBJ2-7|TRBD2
CASSYDGGSYYEQYF
TGTGCCAGCAGTTACGACGGCGGGAGCTACTACGAGCAGTACTTC
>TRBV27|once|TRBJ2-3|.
CASRTGGGGSTDTQYF
TGTGCCAGCAGGACTGGCGGCGGGGGCAGCACAGATACGCAGTATTTT
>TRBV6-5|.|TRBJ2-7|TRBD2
CASDSYSGISYEQYF
TGTGCCAGCGATTCCTATAGCGGGATCTCCTACGAGCAGTACTTC
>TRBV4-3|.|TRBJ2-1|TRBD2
CARDWAGGTVDEQFF
TGCGCCAGGGACTGGGCGGGAGGTACGGTGGATGAGCAGTTCTTC
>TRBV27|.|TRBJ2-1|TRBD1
CASSPQTGDHTHNEQFF
TGTGCCAGCAGTCCCCAAACAGGGGACCACACACACAATGAGCAGTTCTTC
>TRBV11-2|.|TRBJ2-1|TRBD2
CASSLDRSGRDNEQFF
TGTGCCAGCAGCTTAGATCGGAGCGGGAGGGATAATGAGCAGTTCTTC
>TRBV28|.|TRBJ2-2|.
CASSLAAETGELFF
TGTGCCAGCAGCCTAGCTGCGGAGACCGGGGAGCTGTTTTTT
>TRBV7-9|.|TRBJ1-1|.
CASSFAVVNTEAFF
TGTGCCAGCAGCTTCGCCGTAGTGAACACTGAAGCTTTCTTT
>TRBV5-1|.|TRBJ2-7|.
CASSLGSFSLSSYEQYF
TGCGCCAGCAGCTTGGGGTCTTTCTCACTTAGCTCCTACGAGCAGTACTTC
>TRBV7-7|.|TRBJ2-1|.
CASSSLAGSYNEQFF
TGTGCTAGCAGCTCCCTCGCGGGCTCCTACAATGAGCAGTTCTTC
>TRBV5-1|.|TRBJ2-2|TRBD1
CASGPLKGQGRGGELFF
TGCGCCAGCGGGCCTTTGAAAGGACAGGGCCGGGGCGGGGAGCTGTTTTTT
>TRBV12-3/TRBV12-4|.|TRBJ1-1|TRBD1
CASSFGQGTEAFF
TGTGCCAGCAGTTTCGGACAGGGGACTGAAGCTTTCTTT
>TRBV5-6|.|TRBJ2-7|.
CASSYGTPTYEQYF
TGTGCCAGCAGCTACGGGACACCGACCTACGAGCAGTACTTC
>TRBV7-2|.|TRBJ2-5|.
CASSKASSETQYF
TGTGCCAGCAGCAAGGCTAGCAGCGAGACCCAGTACTTC
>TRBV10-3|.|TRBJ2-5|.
CAISESLTDKETQYF
TGTGCCATCAGTGAGTCGCTGACAGATAAAGAGACCCAGTACTTC
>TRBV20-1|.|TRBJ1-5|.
CSASYGTNQPQHF
TGCAGTGCTAGTTACGGGACAAATCAGCCCCAGCATTTT
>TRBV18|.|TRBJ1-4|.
CASSRTWSEKLFF
TGTGCCAGCTCCCGGACATGGAGTGAAAAACTGTTTTTT
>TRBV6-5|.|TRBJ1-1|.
CASSYSRENTEAFF
TGTGCCAGCAGTTACTCGCGTGAGAACACTGAAGCTTTCTTT
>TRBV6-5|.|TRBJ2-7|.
CASSRGANYEQYF
TGTGCCAGCAGTCGTGGGGCGAACTACGAGCAGTACTTC
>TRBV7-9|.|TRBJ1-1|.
CASSPTEKAFF
TGTGCCAGCAGCCCGACGGAGAAAGCTTTCTTT